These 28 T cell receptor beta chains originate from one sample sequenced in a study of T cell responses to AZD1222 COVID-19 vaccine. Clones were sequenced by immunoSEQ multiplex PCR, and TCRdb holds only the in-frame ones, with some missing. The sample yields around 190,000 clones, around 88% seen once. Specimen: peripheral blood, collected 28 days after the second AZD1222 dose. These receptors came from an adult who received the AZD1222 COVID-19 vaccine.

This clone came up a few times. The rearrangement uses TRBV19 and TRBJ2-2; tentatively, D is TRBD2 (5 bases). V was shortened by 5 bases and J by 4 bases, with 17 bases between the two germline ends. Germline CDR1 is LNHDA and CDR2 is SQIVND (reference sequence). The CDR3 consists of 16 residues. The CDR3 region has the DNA TGTGCCAGTAGTCCAAAAAGTGGAGGTCCCACCGGGGAGCTGTTTTTT. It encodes CASSPKSGGPTGELFF.

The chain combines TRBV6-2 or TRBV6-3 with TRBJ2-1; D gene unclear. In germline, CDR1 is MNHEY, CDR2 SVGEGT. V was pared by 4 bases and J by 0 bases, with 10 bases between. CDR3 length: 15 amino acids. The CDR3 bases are TGTGCCAGCAGTTCCCCGGTGTCCTCCTACAATGAGCAGTTCTTC. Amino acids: CASSSPVSSYNEQFF.

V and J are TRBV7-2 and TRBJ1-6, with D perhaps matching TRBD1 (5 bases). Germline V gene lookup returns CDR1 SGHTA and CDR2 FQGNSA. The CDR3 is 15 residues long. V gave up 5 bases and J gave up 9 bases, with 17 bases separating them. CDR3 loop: CASSRIPGLLSPLHF. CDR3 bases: TGTGCCAGCAGCAGGATTCCAGGGTTACTTTCACCCCTCCACTTT.

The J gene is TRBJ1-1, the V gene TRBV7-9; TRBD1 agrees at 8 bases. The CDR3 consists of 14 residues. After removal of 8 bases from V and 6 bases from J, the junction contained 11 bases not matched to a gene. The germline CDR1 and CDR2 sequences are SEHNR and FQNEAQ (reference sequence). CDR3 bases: TGTGCCAGCGTATCCCAGGGGGCCCACTCTGAAGCTTTCTTT. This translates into CASVSQGAHSEAFF.

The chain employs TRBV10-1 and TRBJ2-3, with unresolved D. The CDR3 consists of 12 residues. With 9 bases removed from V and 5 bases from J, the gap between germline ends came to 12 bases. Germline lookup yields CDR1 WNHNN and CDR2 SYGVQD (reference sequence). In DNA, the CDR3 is TGCGCCAGTTCTTCTTATGGAGATACGCAGTATTTT. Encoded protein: CASSSYGDTQYF.

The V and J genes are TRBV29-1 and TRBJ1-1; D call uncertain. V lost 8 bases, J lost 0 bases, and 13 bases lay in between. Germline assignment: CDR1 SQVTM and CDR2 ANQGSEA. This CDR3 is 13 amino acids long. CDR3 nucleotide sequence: TGCAGCCTCCGACGGGGATTGAACACTGAAGCTTTCTTT. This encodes CSLRRGLNTEAFF.

The CDR3 nucleotides read TGTGCCATCAGTGAGTCAGGGCAGGGCTACCTCGGGGCTGGCTACACCTTC. It encodes CAISESGQGYLGAGYTF. The chain recombines TRBV10-3 with TRBJ1-2; D may be TRBD1 (5 bases). V lost 0 bases and J 7 bases, leaving 21 bases between the germline ends. The CDR3 length is 17 residues. The germline V gene has CDR1 ENHRY and CDR2 SYGVKD.

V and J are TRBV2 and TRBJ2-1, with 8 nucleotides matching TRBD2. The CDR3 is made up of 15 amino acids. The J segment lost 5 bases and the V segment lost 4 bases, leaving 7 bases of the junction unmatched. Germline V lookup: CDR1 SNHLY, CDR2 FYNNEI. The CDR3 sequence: CASSGSSGRNNEQFF. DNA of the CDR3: TGTGCCAGCAGTGGCTCTAGCGGGCGAAACAATGAGCAGTTCTTC.

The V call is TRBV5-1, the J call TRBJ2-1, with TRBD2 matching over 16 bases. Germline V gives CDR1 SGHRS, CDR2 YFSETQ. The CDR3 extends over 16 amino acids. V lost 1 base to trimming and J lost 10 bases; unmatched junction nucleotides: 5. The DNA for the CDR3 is TGCGCCAGCAGCTTGCTCCCGGGACTAGCGGGGGGGGAGCAGTTCTTC. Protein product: CASSLLPGLAGGEQFF.

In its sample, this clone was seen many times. The CDR3 here is CASTLGGANTGELFF. The CDR3 region has the DNA TGTGCCAGCACCCTTGGGGGTGCGAACACCGGGGAGCTGTTTTTT. V is TRBV27 and J is TRBJ2-2, with D perhaps given as TRBD1 or TRBD2 (5 bases each). V was clipped by 7 bases and J by 0 bases, with 12 bases between them. The CDR3 contains 15 residues. CDR1 and CDR2 from the germline V gene are MNHEY and SMNVEV (reference sequence).

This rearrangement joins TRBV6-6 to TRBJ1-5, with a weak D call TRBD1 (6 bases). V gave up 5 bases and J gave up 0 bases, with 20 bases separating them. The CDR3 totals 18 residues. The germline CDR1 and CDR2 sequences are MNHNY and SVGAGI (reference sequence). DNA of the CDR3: TGTGCCAGCAGTCCGACGTACGACAGGTTCCATAGCAATCAGCCCCAGCATTTT. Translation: CASSPTYDRFHSNQPQHF.

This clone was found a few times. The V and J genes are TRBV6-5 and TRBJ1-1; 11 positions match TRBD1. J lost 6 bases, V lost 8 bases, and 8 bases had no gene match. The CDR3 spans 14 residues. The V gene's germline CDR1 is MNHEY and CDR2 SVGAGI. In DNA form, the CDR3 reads TGTGCCAGCTGGGACAGGGGGTTAGGGTCTGAAGCTTTCTTT. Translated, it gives CASWDRGLGSEAFF.

The CDR3, as DNA: TGCGCCAGCAGCTTGGAGGGGGTGGCCAACACTGAAGCTTTCTTT. It yields the protein CASSLEGVANTEAFF. The V and J genes are TRBV5-1 and TRBJ1-1; TRBD1 might be the D (6 bases). V was cut by 0 bases and J by 2 bases, with 11 bases left in between. The CDR3 totals 15 residues. From germline, CDR1 is SGHRS and CDR2 YFSETQ.

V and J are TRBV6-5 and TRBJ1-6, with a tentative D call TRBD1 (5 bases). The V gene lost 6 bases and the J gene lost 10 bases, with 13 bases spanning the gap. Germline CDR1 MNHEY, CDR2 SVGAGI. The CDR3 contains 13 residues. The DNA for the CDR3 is TGTGCCAGCAGCCGGGGCGCGGGGTCACCCCTCCACTTT. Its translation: CASSRGAGSPLHF.

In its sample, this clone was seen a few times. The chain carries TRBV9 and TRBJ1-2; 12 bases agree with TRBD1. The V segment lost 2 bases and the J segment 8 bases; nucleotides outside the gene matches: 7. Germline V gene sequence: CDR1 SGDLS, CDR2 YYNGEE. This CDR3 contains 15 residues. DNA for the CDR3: TGTGCCAGCAGCGTTACCGGGACAGGGGGCTGGGGCTACACCTTC. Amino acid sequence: CASSVTGTGGWGYTF.

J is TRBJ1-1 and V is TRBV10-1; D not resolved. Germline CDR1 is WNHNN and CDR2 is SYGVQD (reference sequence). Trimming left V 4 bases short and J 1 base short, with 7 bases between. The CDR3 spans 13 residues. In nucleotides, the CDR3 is TGCGCCAGCAGTGCGACACGGAACACTGAAGCTTTCTTT. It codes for CASSATRNTEAFF.

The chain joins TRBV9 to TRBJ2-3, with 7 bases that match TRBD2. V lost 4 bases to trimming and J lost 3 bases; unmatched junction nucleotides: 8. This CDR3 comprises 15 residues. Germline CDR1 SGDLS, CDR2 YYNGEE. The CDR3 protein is CASSPRSGGTDTQYF. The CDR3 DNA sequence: TGTGCCAGCAGCCCCCGGTCCGGGGGGACAGATACGCAGTATTTT.

CDR3 residues: CAVRDGSFNEKLFF. CDR3 bases: TGTGCCGTTAGGGACGGCTCCTTCAATGAAAAACTGTTTTTT. This chain connects TRBV28 to TRBJ1-4, with D maybe TRBD1 (5 bases). This CDR3 has 14 residues. From germline, CDR1 is MDHEN and CDR2 SYDVKM. V lost 11 bases and J 5 bases, leaving 18 bases between the germline ends.

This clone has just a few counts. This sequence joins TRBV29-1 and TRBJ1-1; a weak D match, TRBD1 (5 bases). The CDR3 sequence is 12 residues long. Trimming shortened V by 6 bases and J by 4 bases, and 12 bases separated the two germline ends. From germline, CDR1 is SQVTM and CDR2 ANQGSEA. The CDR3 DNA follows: TGCAGCGTCTCAGGGAGAGGCACTGAAGCTTTCTTT. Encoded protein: CSVSGRGTEAFF.

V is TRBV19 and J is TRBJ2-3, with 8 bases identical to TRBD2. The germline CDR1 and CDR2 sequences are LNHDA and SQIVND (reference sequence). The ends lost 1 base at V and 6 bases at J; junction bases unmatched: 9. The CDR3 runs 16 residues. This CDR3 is CASSIGGRGALDTQYF. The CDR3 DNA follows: TGTGCCAGTAGTATAGGTGGGCGGGGGGCGTTGGATACGCAGTATTTT. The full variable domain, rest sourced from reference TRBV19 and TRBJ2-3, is DGGITQSPKYLFRKEGQNVTLSCEQNLNHDAMYWYRQDPGQGLRLIYYSQIVNDFQKGDIAEGYSVSREKKESFPLTVTSAQKNPTAFYLCASSIGGRGALDTQYFGPGTRLTVL.

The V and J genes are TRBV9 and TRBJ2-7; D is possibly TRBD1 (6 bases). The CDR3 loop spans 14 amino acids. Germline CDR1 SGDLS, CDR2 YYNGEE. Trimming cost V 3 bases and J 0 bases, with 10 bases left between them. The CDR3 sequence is CASSAGTNSYEQYF. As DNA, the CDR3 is TGTGCCAGCAGCGCCGGGACAAACTCCTACGAGCAGTACTTC.

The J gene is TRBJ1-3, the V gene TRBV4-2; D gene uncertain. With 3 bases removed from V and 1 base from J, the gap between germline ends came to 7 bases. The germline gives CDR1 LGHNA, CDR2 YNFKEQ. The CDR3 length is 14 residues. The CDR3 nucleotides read TGTGCCAGCAGCCACACGGGTTCTGGAAACACCATATATTTT. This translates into CASSHTGSGNTIYF.

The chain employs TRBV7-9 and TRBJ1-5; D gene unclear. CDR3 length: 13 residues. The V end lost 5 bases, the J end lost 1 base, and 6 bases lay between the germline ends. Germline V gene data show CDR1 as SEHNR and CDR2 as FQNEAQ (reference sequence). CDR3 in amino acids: CASSPDSNQPQHF. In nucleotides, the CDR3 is TGTGCCAGCAGCCCGGACAGCAATCAGCCCCAGCATTTT.

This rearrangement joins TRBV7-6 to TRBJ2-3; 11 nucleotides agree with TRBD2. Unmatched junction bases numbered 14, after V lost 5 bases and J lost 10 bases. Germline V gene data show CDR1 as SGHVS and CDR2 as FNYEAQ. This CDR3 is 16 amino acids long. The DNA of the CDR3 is TGTGCCAGCAGCCTTCGGTTAGCGGGGGGGTTCAATCCGCAGTATTTT. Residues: CASSLRLAGGFNPQYF.

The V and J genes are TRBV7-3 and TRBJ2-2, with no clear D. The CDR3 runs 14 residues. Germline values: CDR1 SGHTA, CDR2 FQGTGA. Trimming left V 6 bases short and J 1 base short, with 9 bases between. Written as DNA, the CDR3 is TGTGCCAGCAGGAGTGACCTGAACACCGGGGAGCTGTTTTTT. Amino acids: CASRSDLNTGELFF.

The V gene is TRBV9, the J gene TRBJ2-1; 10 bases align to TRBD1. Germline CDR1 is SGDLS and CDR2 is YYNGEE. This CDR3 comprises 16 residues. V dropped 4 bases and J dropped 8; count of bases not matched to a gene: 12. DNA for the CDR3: TGTGCCAGCAGCACGACCGGGACAGGGGTCCTCTATGAGCAGTTCTTC. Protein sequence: CASSTTGTGVLYEQFF. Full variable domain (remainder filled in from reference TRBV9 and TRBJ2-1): DSGVTQTPKHLITATGQRVTLRCSPRSGDLSVYWYQQSLDQGLQFLIQYYNGEERAKGNILERFSAQQFPDLHSELNLSSLELGDSALYFCASSTTGTGVLYEQFFGPGTRLTVL.

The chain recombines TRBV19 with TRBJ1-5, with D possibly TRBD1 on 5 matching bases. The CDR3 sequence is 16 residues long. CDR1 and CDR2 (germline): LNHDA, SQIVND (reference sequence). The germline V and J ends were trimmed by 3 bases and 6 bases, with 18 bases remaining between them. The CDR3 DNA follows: TGTGCCAGTAGTATTCCCCGCAGGGAGTCTAGTCAGCCCCAGCATTTT. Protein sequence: CASSIPRRESSQPQHF.

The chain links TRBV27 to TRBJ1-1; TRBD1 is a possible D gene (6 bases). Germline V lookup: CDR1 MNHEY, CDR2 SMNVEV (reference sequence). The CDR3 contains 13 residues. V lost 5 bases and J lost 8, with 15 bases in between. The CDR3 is CASSQQGFGEAFF. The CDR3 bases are TGTGCCAGCAGTCAACAGGGTTTCGGGGAAGCTTTCTTT.